What follows are 12 T cell receptor beta chains derived from one specimen sequenced in a study of tissue T cells after allogeneic stem cell transplantation. Data came from immunoSEQ multiplex PCR; TCRdb stores just in-frame clones and leaves some out. Seen here are about 2,800 clones, 65% observed once, and the top ten hold about 23%. Adult allogeneic hematopoietic cell transplant recipients with steroid-refractory graft-versus-host disease were prospectively enrolled for research autopsy. This material consisted of duodenal tissue, taken at autopsy. These receptors all come from a male patient at least 60 years old with steroid-refractory graft-versus-host disease after an allogeneic stem cell transplant. Some of the T cells might come from the graft donor.

The chain has TRBV4-1 and TRBJ2-5, with D hard to call. The V gene's germline CDR1 is MGHRA and CDR2 YSYEKL. There are 15 residues in the CDR3. Trimming took 0 bases from V and 1 from J, leaving 9 bases between them. The CDR3 DNA reads TGCGCCAGCAGCCAAGAAGCGTCTTTCCAAGAGACCCAGTACTTC. Translating gives CASSQEASFQETQYF.

The rearrangement joins TRBV14 to TRBJ2-5; 7 positions agree with TRBD2. The CDR3 has 18 residues. The trim removed 2 bases at V and 3 bases at J, leaving 15 bases unmatched. CDR1 is SGHDN, CDR2 FVKESK, per germline. The CDR3 loop reads CASSQRSMFGLAEETQYF. The DNA for the CDR3 is TGTGCCAGCAGCCAAAGAAGTATGTTCGGGCTAGCGGAAGAGACCCAGTACTTC.

This chain connects TRBV7-9 to TRBJ2-2; D may correspond to TRBD1 or TRBD2 (6 bases each). The V gene lost 3 bases and the J gene lost 0 bases, with 14 bases spanning the gap. The CDR3 runs to 17 residues. Germline V gives CDR1 SEHNR, CDR2 FQNEAQ (reference sequence). The chain's CDR3 is CASSFGGTRTNTGELFF. The CDR3 nucleotides read TGTGCCAGCAGCTTCGGAGGGACACGCACGAACACCGGGGAGCTGTTTTTT.

The chain has TRBV2 and TRBJ2-3, with 7 bases lining up with TRBD1. From germline, CDR1 is SNHLY and CDR2 FYNNEI. CDR3 size: 15 residues. Losses at the gene ends were 7 bases for V and 4 bases for J; bases not matched to a gene: 11. The CDR3 DNA follows: TGTGCCAGCATGGGCCGACAGGGCTGGTCAGATACGCAGTATTTT. It codes for CASMGRQGWSDTQYF.

This chain connects TRBV7-9 to TRBJ2-5; D gene ambiguous. The V end lost 4 bases, the J end lost 1 base, and 1 base lay between the germline ends. The germline V gene encodes CDR1 SEHNR and CDR2 FQNEAQ (reference sequence). CDR3 length: 11 amino acids. Written as DNA, the CDR3 is TGTGCCAGCAGCTCCCAAGAGACCCAGTACTTC. It is translated as CASSSQETQYF.

The chain couples TRBV13 to TRBJ2-7, with 9 bases aligning to TRBD1. V trimming: 4 bases; J trimming: 7 bases; junction bases outside the gene matches: 5. The CDR3 covers 13 residues. Germline assignment: CDR1 PRHDT and CDR2 FYEKMQ (reference sequence). Here the CDR3 DNA reads TGTGCCAGCAGCTCCGGACAGGGGAGGGAGCAGTACTTC. It is translated as CASSSGQGREQYF.

The sample holds one count of this clone. V usage is TRBV4-3 and J usage is TRBJ1-1; the D gene is possibly TRBD1 (5 bases). The germline gives CDR1 LGHNA, CDR2 YSLEER. This CDR3 is 15 amino acids long. V lost 2 bases to trimming and J lost 2 bases, with 12 bases between them. The DNA of the CDR3 is TGCGCCAGCAGCCAAAACTCTGGGGACAACACTGAAGCTTTCTTT. It encodes CASSQNSGDNTEAFF.

The chain carries TRBV20-1 and TRBJ2-5; D is ambiguous. The CDR3 runs to 10 residues. Deletions cut 6 bases from V and 0 bases from J, with 2 bases between. CDR1 is DFQATT and CDR2 is SNEGSKA in the germline V gene (reference sequence). The CDR3 DNA reads TGCAGTGCAAACCAAGAGACCCAGTACTTC. Residues: CSANQETQYF.

This clone was observed a single time. The chain recombines TRBV6-4 with TRBJ2-6; no definite D call. Between the trimmed V and J ends, which lost 4 bases and 0 bases, there was a span of 4 bases. Germline CDR1 reads MRHNA; CDR2 reads SNTAGT. The CDR3 consists of 14 residues. This CDR3 reads CASSGGSGANVLTF. The CDR3 DNA reads as TGTGCCAGCAGTGGGGGCTCTGGGGCCAACGTCCTGACTTTC.

This chain connects TRBV6-6 to TRBJ2-5; D is unresolved. Per germline, CDR1 MNHNY and CDR2 SVGAGI (reference sequence). CDR3 length: 13 amino acids. V was shortened by 4 bases and J by 1 base, with 7 bases between the two germline ends. In nucleotides, the CDR3 is TGTGCCAGCAGTTCCACCGTCCAAGAGACCCAGTACTTC. Its protein is CASSSTVQETQYF.

The chain combines TRBV4-3 with TRBJ1-2; 12 positions agree with TRBD1. The germline CDR1 and CDR2 sequences are LGHNA and YSLEER. The CDR3 totals 17 residues. V lost 0 bases to trimming and J lost 4 bases; unmatched junction nucleotides: 6. The CDR3 DNA reads as TGCGCCAGCAGCCAAGAGGGACAGGGGGCCGCTCTCTATGGCTACACCTTC. Translated: CASSQEGQGAALYGYTF.

This chain joins TRBV29-1 and TRBJ1-2; D remains ambiguous. The CDR3 consists of 12 residues. V lost 4 bases to trimming and J lost 0 bases, with 6 bases between them. The germline CDR1 and CDR2 sequences are SQVTM and ANQGSEA. CDR3 sequence reads: CSVVWTNYGYTF. The CDR3 bases are TGCAGCGTTGTATGGACTAACTATGGCTACACCTTC.